Listed below are T cell receptor beta chains from one sample, sequenced in a study of blood T cell repertoires in COVID-19. Only in-frame clones appear in the TCRdb table, and some are missing; sequencing was by immunoSEQ multiplex PCR. The top ten clones hold 1.5% to 2% of a sample with over 120,000 clones, 88% of them seen once. Material: peripheral blood. Receptor source: a man in his sixties or seventies with acute or convalescent COVID-19. The CDR3 runs from the conserved cysteine through the conserved F or W. A D gene is named only where the DNA matches it firmly. Size values are once, few and many counts, or a class for expanded clones, and some rows have none.

TRBV5-5,TRBJ1-5,TRBD1,NA,CASSFGQVNQPQHF,TGTGCCAGCAGCTTCGGACAGGTCAATCAGCCCCAGCATTTT
TRBV30,TRBJ2-2,TRBD1,NA,CAWKAGQGNPGELFF,TGTGCCTGGAAAGCGGGACAGGGGAACCCCGGGGAGCTGTTTTTT
TRBV28,TRBJ1-3,TRBD1,NA,CASIRTGEGNTIYF,TGTGCCAGCATTCGGACAGGGGAAGGAAACACCATATATTTT
TRBV7-9,TRBJ1-6,NA,once,CASSGDRYNSPLHF,TGTGCCAGCAGCGGCGACAGATATAATTCACCCCTCCACTTT
TRBV6-5,TRBJ2-1,TRBD2,NA,CASSPPGGRAFEQFF,TGTGCCAGCAGCCCCCCCGGCGGGAGGGCCTTTGAGCAGTTCTTC
TRBV14,TRBJ2-7,NA,NA,CASSHNAYEQYF,TGTGCCAGCAGCCATAATGCCTACGAGCAGTACTTC
TRBV30,TRBJ2-1,TRBD2,NA,CAWASGNNNEQFF,TGTGCCTGGGCTAGCGGGAACAACAATGAGCAGTTCTTC
TRBV6-5,TRBJ1-2,TRBD1,NA,CASSYSVGQAHYGYTF,TGTGCCAGCAGTTACTCGGTGGGACAGGCCCACTATGGCTACACCTTC
TRBV5-5,TRBJ2-2,NA,NA,CASSSSRTNTGELFF,TGTGCCAGCAGCTCGTCCAGAACGAACACCGGGGAGCTGTTTTTT
TRBV5-6,TRBJ2-3,TRBD2,NA,CASSREADTQYF,TGTGCCAGCAGCCGGGAGGCAGATACGCAGTATTTT
TRBV14,TRBJ2-1,TRBD2,once,CASSPNFGRGKSYNEQFF,TGTGCCAGCAGCCCAAATTTCGGGCGGGGGAAGTCCTACAATGAGCAGTTCTTC
TRBV18,TRBJ1-6,NA,NA,CASSLSGENSPLHF,TGTGCCAGCTCACTCTCGGGGGAAAATTCACCCCTCCACTTT
TRBV24-1,TRBJ1-4,NA,NA,CATSDASGANEKLFF,TGTGCCACCAGTGACGCATCAGGGGCTAATGAAAAACTGTTTTTT
TRBV3-1/TRBV3-2,TRBJ1-2,TRBD1,NA,CASSQTGGNYGYTF,TGTGCCAGCAGCCAGACAGGGGGGAACTATGGCTACACCTTC
TRBV7-9,TRBJ2-1,NA,NA,CASSIVTDDPDNEQFF,TGTGCCAGCAGCATAGTAACAGATGACCCAGACAATGAGCAGTTCTTC
TRBV19,TRBJ1-2,TRBD1,few,CASSIGQGNYGYTF,TGTGCCAGTAGTATCGGACAGGGGAACTATGGCTACACCTTC
TRBV5-1,TRBJ2-1,NA,NA,CASSLVAPGYNEQFF,TGCGCCAGCAGCTTGGTGGCCCCAGGGTACAATGAGCAGTTCTTC
TRBV30,TRBJ2-3,TRBD2,NA,CAWNSGNTDTQYF,TGTGCCTGGAATAGCGGGAACACAGATACGCAGTATTTT
TRBV7-9,TRBJ1-4,TRBD1,NA,CASSPGQAENEKLFF,TGTGCCAGCAGCCCAGGACAGGCGGAAAATGAAAAACTGTTTTTT
TRBV5-1,TRBJ1-2,NA,NA,CASRRVDYGYTF,TGCGCCAGCAGGCGCGTTGACTATGGCTACACCTTC
TRBV7-8,TRBJ1-1,NA,NA,CASSLGTGLGAEAFF,TGTGCCAGCAGCTTAGGTACAGGTTTAGGTGCTGAAGCTTTCTTT